These 18 T cell receptor beta chains were sequenced from one sample in a study of T cell changes during pregnancy in multiple sclerosis. Sequencing was performed with immunoSEQ multiplex PCR; in TCRdb, only in-frame clones are kept and a portion is missing. The sample has around 50,000 clones; 80% to 95% are singletons. The source material was CD4+ T cells from peripheral blood mononuclear cells, sampled in the third trimester of pregnancy. The origin of the receptors is a female donor with multiple sclerosis, enrolled in a pregnancy study.

In DNA form, the CDR3 reads TGTGCCTGGAGTGTTCCCCCAACAGGGGGCTATGGCTACACCTTC. Translation gives CAWSVPPTGGYGYTF. The chain recombines TRBV30 with TRBJ1-2, with 8 bases lining up with TRBD1. There are 15 residues in the CDR3. Germline V lookup: CDR1 GTSNPN, CDR2 SVGIG (reference sequence). The junction had 7 bases not matched to a gene; V was cut back by 0 bases and J by 4 bases.

This clone was seen just once. V gene TRBV7-9 combines with J gene TRBJ1-1; no definite D call. In germline, CDR1 is SEHNR, CDR2 FQNEAQ (reference sequence). The CDR3 has 15 residues. The V and J ends lost 3 bases and 0 bases respectively, with 11 bases between them. CDR3 in DNA: TGTGCCAGCAGCTTCCCGAGCCACCTGAACACTGAAGCTTTCTTT. The encoded protein is CASSFPSHLNTEAFF.

V and J are TRBV5-1 and TRBJ1-5, with TRBD1 matching over 8 bases. After removal of 4 bases from V and 6 bases from J, the junction contained 6 bases not matched to a gene. This CDR3 contains 14 residues. Germline V lookup: CDR1 SGHRS, CDR2 YFSETQ. The CDR3 loop is CASSPGQGGQPQHF. The CDR3 region has the DNA TGCGCCAGCAGCCCTGGACAGGGTGGTCAGCCCCAGCATTTT.

This chain uses TRBV5-1 with TRBJ1-3; unclear D gene. Germline V gives CDR1 SGHRS, CDR2 YFSETQ. V lost 0 bases and J 5 bases, leaving 6 bases between the germline ends. The CDR3 has 13 amino acids. The DNA of the CDR3 is TGCGCCAGCAGCTTGGACACACGAAACACCATATATTTT. This translates into CASSLDTRNTIYF.

The V gene is TRBV15, the J gene TRBJ1-4; TRBD1 is a possible D gene (6 bases). The CDR3 has 18 amino acids. Deletions cut 4 bases from V and 3 bases from J, with 21 bases between. Germline V gives CDR1 LNHNV, CDR2 YYDKDF (reference sequence). For the CDR3, the DNA is TGTGCCACCAGCATCCGGGGGGGCAGGCCCTATGCTAATGAAAAACTGTTTTTT. Protein sequence: CATSIRGGRPYANEKLFF.

The chain is built from TRBV2 and TRBJ2-5, with 9 nucleotides matching TRBD1. Trimming removed 8 bases from V and 9 bases from J; junction bases left unmatched: 10. Germline lookup yields CDR1 SNHLY and CDR2 FYNNEI. The CDR3 has 13 amino acids. The CDR3 reads CASGTGGLGPQYF. The CDR3 nucleotides read TGTGCCAGCGGTACAGGGGGCCTGGGACCCCAGTACTTC.

The V call is TRBV27, the J call TRBJ1-5, with unresolved D. Germline CDR1 reads MNHEY; CDR2 reads SMNVEV (reference sequence). The CDR3 consists of 14 residues. V lost 0 bases and J 5 bases, leaving 8 bases between the germline ends. CDR3 residues: CASSLSAGYQPQHF. The CDR3, as DNA: TGTGCCAGCAGTTTATCGGCGGGGTATCAGCCCCAGCATTTT.

The V and J genes are TRBV6-6 and TRBJ1-5; D is perhaps TRBD1 (5 bases). Germline CDR1 MNHNY, CDR2 SVGAGI (reference sequence). The CDR3 length is 14 residues. Trimming removed 6 bases at V and 4 bases at J, with 13 bases between. The CDR3 DNA is TGTGCCAGCAGATTCAAGGACACTAATCAGCCCCAGCATTTT. This translates into CASRFKDTNQPQHF.

This chain links TRBV5-1 with TRBJ2-1, with a possible D match to TRBD2 (6 bases). Germline lookup yields CDR1 SGHRS and CDR2 YFSETQ. V was pared by 0 bases and J by 6 bases, with 13 bases between. This CDR3 is built from 15 residues. CDR3 DNA sequence: TGCGCCAGCAGCTTGGAACTAGCTATAACCAATGAGCAGTTCTTC. This codes for CASSLELAITNEQFF.

The CDR3 DNA follows: TGTGCCAGCAGTGAAGGAACCGGAGGTAAAAACATTCAGTACTTC. This encodes CASSEGTGGKNIQYF. The rearrangement uses TRBV6-1 and TRBJ2-4; D possibly corresponds to TRBD2 (5 bases). The CDR3 has 15 amino acids. Trimming stripped 1 base from V and 4 bases from J, with 11 bases between. Per germline, CDR1 MNHNS and CDR2 SASEGT.

V gene TRBV7-3 combines with J gene TRBJ1-1; weak D call: TRBD1 (5 bases). This CDR3 is built from 13 residues. Trimming removed 5 bases from V and 5 bases from J, with 12 bases in between. Germline V gives CDR1 SGHTA, CDR2 FQGTGA. CDR3 in DNA: TGTGCCAGCAGCCTCGGCAGGGCGACTGAAGCTTTCTTT. Protein sequence: CASSLGRATEAFF.

The chain joins TRBV7-9 to TRBJ1-4; 7 bases map to TRBD1. The germline CDR1 and CDR2 sequences are SEHNR and FQNEAQ (reference sequence). J was trimmed by 7 bases and V by 1 base; bases with no gene match: 3. This CDR3 region has 14 residues. CDR3 region: CASSLGQGGEKLFF. The CDR3 DNA is TGTGCCAGCAGCTTAGGGCAGGGGGGTGAAAAACTGTTTTTT.

By share, this clone counts as medium-sized. V and J are TRBV6-5 and TRBJ2-7; tentatively, D is TRBD1 (5 bases). The CDR3 spans 15 residues. Germline CDR1 MNHEY, CDR2 SVGAGI. V was cut by 4 bases and J by 0 bases, with 13 bases left in between. CDR3 bases: TGTGCCAGCAGTTGGGGCAGAACGCCCTCCTACGAGCAGTACTTC. Amino acid sequence: CASSWGRTPSYEQYF.

The J gene is TRBJ1-2, the V gene TRBV11-2; 8 bases map to TRBD1. The CDR3 has 14 amino acids. The germline V gene encodes CDR1 SGHAT and CDR2 FQNNGV. V dropped 5 bases and J dropped 4; count of bases not matched to a gene: 6. CDR3 residues: CASSTAGGTYGYTF. CDR3 nucleotide sequence: TGTGCCAGCAGCACCGCAGGGGGCACCTATGGCTACACCTTC.

The chain recombines TRBV21-1 with TRBJ2-7; the D call in the table, TRBD2, was not verified against the DNA. TRBV21-1 is labeled a pseudogene. The CDR3 runs 12 residues. The CDR3 sequence: CASSNPYYEQYF. The CDR3 coding sequence is TGTGCCAGCAGCAATCCCTATTACGAGCAGTACTTC.

V usage is TRBV5-6 and J usage is TRBJ2-5; 9 bases are a match to TRBD2. Per the germline V gene, CDR1 is SGHDT and CDR2 is YYEEEE. The J segment lost 10 bases and the V segment lost 3 bases, leaving 7 bases of the junction unmatched. This CDR3 spans 13 amino acids. As DNA, the CDR3 is TGTGCCAGCAGCTCTGCGGGGGGGCCAAGCCAGTACTTC. It is translated as CASSSAGGPSQYF. Full variable domain (missing parts from reference TRBV5-6 and TRBJ2-5): DAGVTQSPTHLIKTRGQQVTLRCSPKSGHDTVSWYQQALGQGPQFIFQYYEEEERQRGNFPDRFSGHQFPNYSSELNVNALLLGDSALYLCASSSAGGPSQYFGPGTRLLVL.

This clone was seen only once. The rearrangement joins TRBV2 to TRBJ1-1; maybe TRBD1 (5 bases). The CDR3 consists of 14 residues. Germline CDR1 SNHLY, CDR2 FYNNEI. Trimming shortened V by 2 bases and J by 4 bases, and 11 bases separated the two germline ends. The CDR3 DNA sequence: TGTGCCAGCAGTGAATCGGGGGTGGGCACTGAAGCTTTCTTT. This codes for CASSESGVGTEAFF.

The chain joins TRBV7-6 to TRBJ2-7; a weak D match, TRBD1 (6 bases). From germline, CDR1 is SGHVS and CDR2 FNYEAQ. V lost 4 bases, J lost 2 bases, and 12 bases lay in between. The CDR3 is made up of 14 amino acids. CDR3 loop: CASSYYGTPYEQYF. The CDR3 DNA is TGTGCCAGCAGCTATTATGGGACACCCTACGAGCAGTACTTC.